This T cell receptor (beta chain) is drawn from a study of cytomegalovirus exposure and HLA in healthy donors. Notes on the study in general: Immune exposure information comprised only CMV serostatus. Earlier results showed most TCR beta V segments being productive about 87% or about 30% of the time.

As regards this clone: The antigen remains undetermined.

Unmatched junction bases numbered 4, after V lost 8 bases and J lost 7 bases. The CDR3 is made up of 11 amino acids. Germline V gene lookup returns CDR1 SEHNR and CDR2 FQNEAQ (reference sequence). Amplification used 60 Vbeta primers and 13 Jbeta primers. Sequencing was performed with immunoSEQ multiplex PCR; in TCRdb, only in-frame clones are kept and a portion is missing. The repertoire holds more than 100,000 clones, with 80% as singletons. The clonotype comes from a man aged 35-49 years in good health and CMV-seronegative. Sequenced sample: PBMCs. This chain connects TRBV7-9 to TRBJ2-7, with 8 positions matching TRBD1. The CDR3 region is CASQGAGEQYF. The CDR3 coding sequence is TGTGCCAGCCAGGGGGCGGGGGAGCAGTACTTC.